Here is one T cell receptor (beta chain) with its context. In the source study's methods: Reference gene primer amplification yielded estimated nucleated cell counts. The method was immunoSEQ multiplex PCR; TCRdb's version includes in-frame clones alone and lacks a portion of them. That table supplies the V and J calls and clone size; D and trimming were determined from the DNA. The data contain some 180,000 clones, 87% of them singletons. This entry is derived from a study of blood T cell repertoires in COVID-19. Overall study context: Spain, Italy and the United States supplied samples that represented acute and convalescent COVID-19. From T cells, B-cell-depleted T cells, or PBMCs came the material, which was cDNA or gDNA.

The length of the CDR3 is 14 residues. V was clipped by 0 bases and J by 4 bases, with 7 bases between them. From germline, CDR1 is MGHRA and CDR2 YSYEKL. The sequenced sample consisted of peripheral blood. The chain is built from TRBV4-1 and TRBJ1-5; D unclear. The sequence derives from a man aged 60-69 years with active or convalescent COVID-19. In DNA, the CDR3 is TGCGCCAGCAGCCAAGAGGGCACAAATCAGCCCCAGCATTTT. This codes for CASSQEGTNQPQHF.